This T cell receptor beta chain was documented in a study of shared clonotypes between healthy human individuals. Repertoires were generated with immunoSEQ multiplex PCR, while TCRdb's copy carries only in-frame clones and drops some. Altogether some 2,500,000 clones are present, approximately 93% being singletons, with the ten largest covering roughly 0.39%. Comments on this clone: No antigen is known for it.

Donors had no recently reported acute infections or vaccinations and were HIV-negative. A CD45RA-negative memory subset and a CD45RA+ naive subset were separated from the CD4+ cells. The CDR3 loop spans 15 amino acids. Germline-derived CDR1 and CDR2 are MNHNY and SVGAGI (reference sequence). Trimming shortened V by 0 bases and J by 11 bases, and 19 bases separated the two germline ends. Study-wide results and limits: A few donors held 5% to 5.5% of naive CD4 clonotypes in common. Sample collection involved blood only; tissue repertoires are likely different.

Sequenced: naive CD4+ T cells from PBMCs. Subset noted: CD45RA+ positively selected. The sequence derives from a man younger than 35 in good health. Some clones in this sample may be carry-over from other donors' samples. The chain links TRBV6-6 to TRBJ1-1; D is ambiguous. CDR3 protein: CASSYSTDLRLGAFF. In DNA form, the CDR3 reads TGTGCCAGCAGTTACTCGACGGACCTTCGCCTTGGGGCTTTCTTT.